Listed below are T cell receptor beta chains from one sample, sequenced in a study of blood T cell repertoires in COVID-19. Sequencing was performed with immunoSEQ multiplex PCR; in TCRdb, only in-frame clones are kept and a portion is missing. The data contain approximately 120,000 clones, under 85% of them singletons. The sequenced material came from PBMCs or T cells enriched from blood (not recorded which). The source of these receptors is a man aged 25 to 40 who had recovered from COVID-19. The CDR3 runs from the conserved cysteine through the conserved F or W. D genes are given only for firm matches. Clone sizes are given selectively: once, few, many, or a class where the clone is expanded.

J: TRBJ2-3; V: TRBV7-9; D: .; size: .; CDR3: CASSLKGSMADTQYF; DNA: TGTGCCAGCAGCTTGAAGGGGTCTATGGCCGATACGCAGTATTTT
J: TRBJ2-3; V: TRBV27; D: TRBD1; size: .; CDR3: CASSTWTGMDTQYF; DNA: TGTGCCAGCAGTACATGGACAGGGATGGATACGCAGTATTTT
J: TRBJ1-2; V: TRBV5-4; D: TRBD1; size: .; CDR3: CASSAGTGYGYTF; DNA: TGTGCCAGCAGTGCCGGGACAGGCTATGGCTACACCTTC
J: TRBJ1-4; V: TRBV18; D: .; size: .; CDR3: CASSPPGAGVYEKLFF; DNA: TGTGCCAGCTCACCACCAGGGGCAGGGGTTTATGAAAAACTGTTTTTT
J: TRBJ2-1; V: TRBV30; D: TRBD2; size: .; CDR3: CAWSGLAASGVEQFF; DNA: TGTGCCTGGAGCGGGCTAGCGGCTTCCGGCGTTGAGCAGTTCTTC
J: TRBJ2-5; V: TRBV9; D: TRBD2; size: .; CDR3: CASSVSGLAGQETQYF; DNA: TGTGCCAGCAGCGTTTCGGGACTAGCGGGACAAGAGACCCAGTACTTC
J: TRBJ2-5; V: TRBV2; D: TRBD2; size: .; CDR3: CASSDRGSGSETQYF; DNA: TGTGCCAGCAGTGACCGCGGGAGCGGGTCCGAGACCCAGTACTTC
J: TRBJ1-5; V: TRBV2; D: TRBD1; size: .; CDR3: CASSGTGRIQPQHF; DNA: TGTGCCAGCAGCGGGACAGGGAGAATTCAGCCCCAGCATTTT
J: TRBJ2-7; V: TRBV9; D: TRBD1; size: .; CDR3: CASSVAGGNLYEQYF; DNA: TGTGCCAGCAGCGTAGCAGGGGGAAACCTCTACGAGCAGTACTTC
J: TRBJ2-6; V: TRBV7-9; D: TRBD2; size: .; CDR3: CASSPTGGAGANVLTF; DNA: TGTGCCAGCAGCCCCACGGGGGGGGCTGGGGCCAACGTCCTGACTTTC
J: TRBJ1-1; V: TRBV11-2; D: TRBD1; size: .; CDR3: CASSKGQGGTEAFF; DNA: TGTGCCAGCAGCAAGGGACAGGGAGGCACTGAAGCTTTCTTT
J: TRBJ2-2; V: TRBV19; D: .; size: .; CDR3: CASGGRTNTGELFF; DNA: TGTGCCAGTGGGGGCCGGACGAACACCGGGGAGCTGTTTTTT
J: TRBJ2-3; V: TRBV18; D: TRBD2; size: .; CDR3: CASSPLTGGGTDTQYF; DNA: TGTGCCAGCTCACCATTAACGGGGGGGGGCACAGATACGCAGTATTTT
J: TRBJ1-2; V: TRBV6-5; D: TRBD1; size: .; CDR3: CASSSPKTGDYGYTF; DNA: TGTGCCAGCAGTTCCCCAAAGACAGGGGACTATGGCTACACCTTC
J: TRBJ1-1; V: TRBV27; D: .; size: .; CDR3: CASILRGIRTEAFF; DNA: TGTGCCAGCATACTGCGGGGGATAAGGACTGAAGCTTTCTTT
J: TRBJ1-5; V: TRBV2; D: .; size: .; CDR3: CASSDSYSNQPQHF; DNA: TGTGCCAGCAGTGACAGTTATAGCAATCAGCCCCAGCATTTT
J: TRBJ1-1; V: TRBV5-1; D: TRBD1; size: .; CDR3: CASSQGQGETEAFF; DNA: TGCGCCAGCAGCCAAGGACAGGGTGAGACTGAAGCTTTCTTT
J: TRBJ2-7; V: TRBV15; D: TRBD2; size: .; CDR3: CATSKGGLAGSYEQYF; DNA: TGTGCCACCAGCAAGGGGGGCCTAGCGGGCTCCTACGAGCAGTACTTC
J: TRBJ2-1; V: TRBV3-1/TRBV3-2; D: TRBD2; size: .; CDR3: CASSQDSWTSGDNEQFF; DNA: TGTGCCAGCAGCCAAGATAGTTGGACTAGCGGGGACAATGAGCAGTTCTTC
J: TRBJ1-2; V: TRBV6-5; D: TRBD1; size: .; CDR3: CASRPTGDYGYTF; DNA: TGTGCCAGCAGACCAACAGGGGACTATGGCTACACCTTC
J: TRBJ2-3; V: TRBV2; D: TRBD2; size: .; CDR3: CASSEVGGGADTQYF; DNA: TGTGCCAGCAGTGAAGTAGGCGGGGGGGCGGATACGCAGTATTTT
J: TRBJ2-5; V: TRBV12-3/TRBV12-4; D: TRBD2; size: .; CDR3: CASSPSGETQYF; DNA: TGTGCCAGCAGTCCTAGCGGAGAGACCCAGTACTTC
J: TRBJ2-7; V: TRBV11-2; D: TRBD1; size: few; CDR3: CASSPGQGFDYEQYF; DNA: TGTGCCAGCAGCCCGGGACAGGGGTTTGACTACGAGCAGTACTTC
J: TRBJ1-6; V: TRBV3-1/TRBV3-2; D: TRBD1; size: .; CDR3: CASSQGGTGGISPLHF; DNA: TGTGCCAGCAGCCAAGGAGGAACAGGGGGGATTTCACCCCTCCACTTT
J: TRBJ1-2; V: TRBV21-1; D: .; size: .; CDR3: CASSNRGRYYGYTF; DNA: TGTGCCAGCAGCAACAGGGGGAGGTACTATGGCTACACCTTC
J: TRBJ2-1; V: TRBV5-5; D: TRBD2; size: .; CDR3: CASSRTSGNSYNEQFF; DNA: TGTGCCAGCAGCCGGACTAGCGGGAACTCCTACAATGAGCAGTTCTTC
J: TRBJ1-2; V: TRBV6-1; D: TRBD1; size: .; CDR3: CASSEAGGVGYGYTF; DNA: TGTGCCAGCAGTGAGGCAGGGGGCGTTGGCTATGGCTACACCTTC
J: TRBJ2-1; V: TRBV4-1; D: .; size: .; CDR3: CASSQGGPKQFF; DNA: TGCGCCAGCAGCCAAGGTGGCCCCAAGCAGTTCTTC
J: TRBJ2-3; V: TRBV2; D: TRBD2; size: .; CDR3: CASSGGGPPSTDTQYF; DNA: TGTGCCAGCAGTGGCGGGGGGCCCCCGAGCACAGATACGCAGTATTTT
J: TRBJ2-2; V: TRBV18; D: TRBD2; size: .; CDR3: CASSPWTSGSFGTGELFF; DNA: TGTGCCAGCTCACCCTGGACTAGCGGGAGTTTTGGCACCGGGGAGCTGTTTTTT
J: TRBJ2-6; V: TRBV12-3/TRBV12-4; D: .; size: .; CDR3: CASSPIGANVLTF; DNA: TGTGCCAGCAGTCCCATTGGGGCCAACGTCCTGACTTTC
J: TRBJ2-1; V: TRBV7-9; D: .; size: once; CDR3: CASSLVRDEQFF; DNA: TGTGCCAGCAGCTTAGTGAGGGATGAGCAGTTCTTC
J: TRBJ1-5; V: TRBV9; D: .; size: .; CDR3: CASSARGFQPQHF; DNA: TGTGCCAGCAGCGCGAGGGGGTTTCAGCCCCAGCATTTT
J: TRBJ1-2; V: TRBV2; D: TRBD1; size: few; CDR3: CASRFGQGGNYGYTF; DNA: TGTGCCAGCAGATTCGGACAGGGAGGTAACTATGGCTACACCTTC
J: TRBJ1-4; V: TRBV4-2; D: .; size: .; CDR3: CASRQEPATNEKLFF; DNA: TGTGCCAGCAGGCAGGAACCCGCAACTAATGAAAAACTGTTTTTT
J: TRBJ1-2; V: TRBV29-1; D: TRBD1; size: few; CDR3: CSVESTGAGGSGGYTF; DNA: TGCAGCGTTGAATCGACTGGGGCAGGGGGATCCGGTGGCTACACCTTC
J: TRBJ1-3; V: TRBV27; D: .; size: once; CDR3: CASSLTGMGNTIYF; DNA: TGTGCCAGCAGTCTAACAGGCATGGGAAACACCATATATTTT
J: TRBJ2-5; V: TRBV11-2; D: TRBD2; size: .; CDR3: CASSTRTSGGVQTQYF; DNA: TGTGCCAGCAGCACTCGGACTAGCGGGGGGGTTCAGACCCAGTACTTC
J: TRBJ1-5; V: TRBV21-1; D: .; size: .; CDR3: CASMRTGGSGQPQHF; DNA: TGTGCCAGCATGCGGACAGGGGGCTCGGGTCAGCCCCAGCATTTT
J: TRBJ2-3; V: TRBV11-2; D: TRBD2; size: .; CDR3: CASSLMASGGYTDTQYF; DNA: TGTGCCAGCAGCTTAATGGCTAGCGGGGGATACACAGATACGCAGTATTTT
J: TRBJ1-2; V: TRBV27; D: .; size: .; CDR3: CASSSGYGYTF; DNA: TGTGCCAGCAGTTCGGGCTATGGCTACACCTTC
J: TRBJ2-3; V: TRBV9; D: TRBD1; size: .; CDR3: CASNPGQGTDTQYF; DNA: TGTGCCAGCAACCCGGGACAGGGAACAGATACGCAGTATTTT
J: TRBJ1-3; V: TRBV5-1; D: TRBD1; size: .; CDR3: CASSSGTVVSGNTIYF; DNA: TGCGCCAGCAGCTCCGGGACAGTAGTCTCTGGAAACACCATATATTTT
J: TRBJ2-2; V: TRBV28; D: TRBD1; size: .; CDR3: CASSPDYGQGSNTGELFF; DNA: TGTGCCAGCAGCCCCGATTACGGACAGGGATCGAACACCGGGGAGCTGTTTTTT
J: TRBJ2-3; V: TRBV11-3; D: TRBD2; size: .; CDR3: CASSTRGTDTQYF; DNA: TGTGCCAGCAGCACGCGGGGGACAGATACGCAGTATTTT
J: TRBJ1-4; V: TRBV12-3/TRBV12-4; D: .; size: .; CDR3: CASRQNEKLFF; DNA: TGTGCCAGCAGACAAAATGAAAAACTGTTTTTT
J: TRBJ1-2; V: TRBV9; D: .; size: .; CDR3: CASSVGAGNYGYTF; DNA: TGTGCCAGCAGCGTAGGGGCAGGGAACTATGGCTACACCTTC
J: TRBJ2-1; V: TRBV6-5; D: .; size: .; CDR3: CASTPRERVLNEQFF; DNA: TGTGCCAGCACCCCACGGGAGAGGGTTTTGAATGAGCAGTTCTTC
J: TRBJ2-3; V: TRBV3-1/TRBV3-2; D: TRBD2; size: .; CDR3: CASSQDRGLAGHTDTQYF; DNA: TGTGCCAGCAGCCAAGACCGTGGACTAGCGGGGCACACAGATACGCAGTATTTT
J: TRBJ2-7; V: TRBV3-1/TRBV3-2; D: TRBD2; size: .; CDR3: CASSLGLAEREQYF; DNA: TGTGCCAGCAGCTTGGGACTAGCGGAGCGCGAGCAGTACTTC
J: TRBJ1-1; V: TRBV12-3/TRBV12-4; D: .; size: .; CDR3: CASSLNEGAFF; DNA: TGTGCCAGCAGTTTAAACGAGGGAGCTTTCTTT
J: TRBJ2-1; V: TRBV18; D: .; size: once; CDR3: CASSPAGRNSNEQFF; DNA: TGTGCCAGCTCACCAGCCGGGAGAAACAGCAATGAGCAGTTCTTC
J: TRBJ2-1; V: TRBV3-1/TRBV3-2; D: TRBD2; size: .; CDR3: CASRLAGVPEQFF; DNA: TGTGCCAGCAGACTAGCGGGAGTTCCTGAGCAGTTCTTC
J: TRBJ2-6; V: TRBV24-1; D: TRBD2; size: .; CDR3: CATSRSGGSGANVLTF; DNA: TGTGCCACCAGCCGAAGCGGGGGCTCTGGGGCCAACGTCCTGACTTTC
J: TRBJ2-3; V: TRBV7-9; D: .; size: .; CDR3: CASSPGVSADTQYF; DNA: TGTGCCAGCAGCCCAGGGGTGTCGGCAGATACGCAGTATTTT
J: TRBJ1-1; V: TRBV15; D: .; size: .; CDR3: CATSRDWGDTEAFF; DNA: TGTGCCACCAGCAGAGATTGGGGGGACACTGAAGCTTTCTTT
J: TRBJ2-7; V: TRBV19; D: TRBD2; size: .; CDR3: CASSTGAGGHYEQYF; DNA: TGTGCCAGTAGTACCGGGGCGGGGGGGCACTACGAGCAGTACTTC
J: TRBJ2-3; V: TRBV4-1; D: .; size: .; CDR3: CASSQDSGVDTQYF; DNA: TGCGCCAGCAGCCAAGATTCAGGGGTAGATACGCAGTATTTT
J: TRBJ1-1; V: TRBV4-1; D: .; size: once; CDR3: CASSQDPGRNTEAFF; DNA: TGCGCCAGCAGCCAAGATCCGGGGAGGAACACTGAAGCTTTCTTT